The sequence of this T cell receptor (beta chain) was determined in a study of T cells in Graves' hyperthyroidism and ophthalmopathy. The germline V gene encodes CDR1 SEHNR and CDR2 FQNEAQ (reference sequence). This CDR3 comprises 17 residues. V was cut by 9 bases and J by 4 bases, with 27 bases left in between. Regarding the study as a whole: Blood shared most expanded thyroid clonotypes above 0.001.

Stability of Graves' hyperthyroidism was defined as absent ophthalmopathy progression within 18 months. Newly diagnosed hyperthyroidism, duration under 2 months, in patients aged 18 to 65. The study left out patients who had uncontrolled infection, other autoimmune disease, pregnancy or lactation. There were TCR beta CDR3 regions amplified from RNA transcripts. Primed by the HTBI set, a first-round RT-PCR was run on the TCR CDR3. Each CDR3 protein is one row after TCRdb ran MiXCR on the multiplex PCR reads. Counted here are around 700,000 distinct CDR3 sequences, 35% occurring once; the ten biggest clones make up roughly 30%. About this clonotype itself: Its antigen is not known.

Material: blood. The clonotype was recovered from a woman aged 40-49 years with Graves' hyperthyroidism. This chain connects TRBV7-9 to TRBJ1-2, with D perhaps TRBD1 (6 bases). This chain's CDR3 is CASSPGLAGGRLYGYTF. In DNA form, the CDR3 reads TGTGCCAGTAGTCCGGGACTAGCGGGGGGGCGACTCTATGGCTACACCTTC.